The 9 T cell receptor beta chains listed next were all sequenced from one sample in a study of blood T cells in healthy people across ages. Together with a sample-barcoded 5' primer, a J-beta primer mix was included in a second PCR lasting about 6 to 11 cycles. TCRdb analysed the 5' RACE reads with MiXCR anew, one entry per CDR3 protein. Of 950,000 to 1,200,000 distinct CDR3 sequences listed, more than 30% were seen once; the top ten hold about an eighth. The sequencing sample was made of blood. The receptors stem from a man younger than 35 in good health.

The rearrangement joins TRBV28 to TRBJ1-4, with 9 bases that match TRBD1. Germline CDR1 is MDHEN and CDR2 is SYDVKM. After removal of 6 bases from V and 8 bases from J, the junction contained 10 bases not matched to a gene. The CDR3 consists of 15 residues. CDR3 sequence (DNA): TGTGCCAGCAGAAATATAGGACAGGGGAACGAAAAACTGTTTTTT. Translation: CASRNIGQGNEKLFF.

V usage is TRBV6-6 and J usage is TRBJ2-3; 9 bases match TRBD2. This CDR3 spans 17 amino acids. CDR1 and CDR2 (germline): MNHNY, SVGAGI (reference sequence). V lost 2 bases and J lost 4; bases outside the gene matches: 10. CDR3 sequence reads: CASSYHPAGGGADTQYF. The CDR3 DNA follows: TGTGCCAGCAGTTACCACCCAGCGGGCGGGGGGGCAGATACGCAGTATTTT.

CDR3 coding DNA: TGTGCCAGCAGTGAACCGGGACTCCTTAATTCACCCCTCCACTTT. Amino acid sequence: CASSEPGLLNSPLHF. The chain employs TRBV25-1 and TRBJ1-6; D possibly corresponds to TRBD1 (5 bases). Germline-derived CDR1 and CDR2 are MGHDK and SYGVNS. The CDR3 has 15 residues. The germline V and J ends were trimmed by 2 bases and 6 bases, with 11 bases remaining between them. Full variable domain (rest looked up from reference TRBV25-1 and TRBJ1-6): EADIYQTPRYLVIGTGKKITLECSQTMGHDKMYWYQQDPGMELHLIHYSYGVNSTEKGDLSSESTVSRIRTEHFPLTLESARPSHTSQYLCASSEPGLLNSPLHFGNGTRLTVT.

This clonotype was recorded a few times. V and J are TRBV7-9 and TRBJ2-1; D uncertain. The germline V and J ends were trimmed by 2 bases and 9 bases, with 14 bases remaining between them. The CDR3 length is 14 residues. Germline lookup yields CDR1 SEHNR and CDR2 FQNEAQ (reference sequence). CDR3 protein: CASSLIVLAGEQFF. The CDR3 DNA sequence: TGTGCCAGCAGCTTAATAGTGTTGGCCGGTGAGCAGTTCTTC.

The chain is built from TRBV11-2 and TRBJ1-3, with 10 nucleotides matching TRBD1. CDR1 SGHAT and CDR2 FQNNGV come from the germline V gene. The V gene end was trimmed by 5 bases and the J gene end by 0 bases; junction bases not matched to a gene: 7. The CDR3 has 17 amino acids. This CDR3 is CASSAGTGAISGNTIYF. The CDR3, as DNA: TGTGCCAGCAGCGCCGGGACAGGGGCGATCTCTGGAAACACCATATATTTT.

The V gene is TRBV25-1, the J gene TRBJ1-4; D gene ambiguous. This CDR3 region has 13 residues. The germline V gene encodes CDR1 MGHDK and CDR2 SYGVNS. Trimming shortened V by 5 bases and J by 8 bases, and 12 bases separated the two germline ends. The CDR3 reads CASSTTVNEKLFF. The CDR3, as DNA: TGTGCCAGCAGTACAACAGTAAACGAAAAACTGTTTTTT.

This clonotype has a handful of counts. This chain links TRBV20-1 with TRBJ2-7; 9 bases match TRBD2. Germline-derived CDR1 and CDR2 are DFQATT and SNEGSKA (reference sequence). V shed 6 bases, J shed 7 bases, and the junction held 19 bases outside the gene matches. The CDR3 spans 16 residues. CDR3 DNA: TGCAGTGCCCCCGGTTCAGCGGGGGGCAAGGGTAATGAGCAGTACTTC. Translating it yields CSAPGSAGGKGNEQYF.

The rearrangement links TRBV20-1 to TRBJ2-3; 8 nucleotides agree with TRBD1. CDR1 and CDR2 (germline): DFQATT, SNEGSKA (reference sequence). The CDR3 covers 15 residues. Germline trimming cut 1 base from V and 0 bases from J; bases unmatched to any gene: 3. CDR3 nucleotides: TGCAGTGCTAGAGTCCGGACAGGGAGCACAGATACGCAGTATTTT. It is translated as CSARVRTGSTDTQYF.

This clonotype turned up a few times. The J gene is TRBJ2-7, the V gene TRBV7-8; D not certain. The V gene lost 2 bases and the J gene lost 1 base, with 18 bases spanning the gap. The CDR3 contains 17 residues. CDR1 and CDR2 from the germline V gene are SGHVS and FQNEAQ. CDR3 coding DNA: TGTGCCAGCAGCTTATCCTCTTTTTCGGTAGCTTCCTACGAGCAGTACTTC. Protein product: CASSLSSFSVASYEQYF. The complete variable domain, with remaining parts taken from reference TRBV7-8 and TRBJ2-7, reads GAGVSQSPRYKVAKRGQDVALRCDPISGHVSLFWYQQALGQGPEFLTYFQNEAQLDKSGLPSDRFFAERPEGSVSTLKIQRTQQEDSAVYLCASSLSSFSVASYEQYFGPGTRLTVT.